The rows below give T cell receptor beta chains drawn from one sample of a study of cytomegalovirus exposure and HLA in healthy donors. Profiled with immunoSEQ multiplex PCR; TCRdb holds only in-frame clones, not every one. The data contain about 200,000 clones, roughly 80% of them singletons. Sequenced input: PBMCs. The source is a girl aged 2-10 years in good health and CMV-seronegative. CDR3s include the opening cysteine and the closing phenylalanine or tryptophan. A D gene is named only where the DNA matches it firmly. Rows give clone size only sometimes, using once, few, many, or a class for an expanded clone.

clone_size j_call v_call d_call cdr3_nt cdr3_aa
- TRBJ1-4 TRBV30 - TGTGCCTGGAGAGAACAGGATCTACAGTCAGAAAAACTGTTTTTT CAWREQDLQSEKLFF
- TRBJ2-1 TRBV2 TRBD1 TGTGCCAGCGGACAGGGGGATTTTTACAATGAGCAGTTCTTC CASGQGDFYNEQFF
- TRBJ2-7 TRBV4-1 - TGCGCCAGCAGCCCCTCTTCGGGCTACGAGCAGTACTTC CASSPSSGYEQYF
- TRBJ2-7 TRBV4-1 - TGCGCCAGCAGCCAAGATTACCTCTACGAGCAGTACTTC CASSQDYLYEQYF
- TRBJ2-7 TRBV14 TRBD1 TGTGCCAGCTGGACAGGGATGTCATACGAGCAGTACTTC CASWTGMSYEQYF
- TRBJ1-1 TRBV11-1 - TGTGCCAGCAGCTTAGGAGCGGGGCGTACTGAAGCTTTCTTT CASSLGAGRTEAFF
- TRBJ2-1 TRBV6-4 TRBD2 TGTGCCAGCAGTGAAAGCGGGGGGGCCAGAACTGAGCAGTTCTTC CASSESGGARTEQFF
- TRBJ2-1 TRBV6-5 TRBD1 TGTGCCAGCAGACAGACAGGGAGCTCCTACAATGAGCAGTTCTTC CASRQTGSSYNEQFF
few TRBJ2-2 TRBV12-2 - TGTGCAAGTCGCCGAAGCCGGGACTCGAACACCGGGGAGCTGTTTTTT CASRRSRDSNTGELFF
- TRBJ2-5 TRBV6-5 TRBD1 TGTGCCAGCAGTGAACAGGGGAGAGAGACCCAGTACTTC CASSEQGRETQYF
- TRBJ1-1 TRBV5-1 TRBD1 TGCGCCAGCAGCACCGGAGACCAGGGGGGAACTGAAGCTTTCTTT CASSTGDQGGTEAFF
- TRBJ1-1 TRBV7-9 - TGTGCCAGCAGCCCCCGACTAGAAATGAACACTGAAGCTTTCTTT CASSPRLEMNTEAFF
- TRBJ2-3 TRBV2 - TGTGCCAGCAGCCCGAGCACAGATACGCAGTATTTT CASSPSTDTQYF
- TRBJ2-1 TRBV9 TRBD2 TGTGCCAGCAGCGCCGGGGGGGAGGGGGGCCCCGGGGAGCAGTTCTTC CASSAGGEGGPGEQFF
- TRBJ2-1 TRBV2 TRBD1 TGTGCCAGCAGCCGGGACAGGGGCTACAATGAGCAGTTCTTC CASSRDRGYNEQFF
- TRBJ2-1 TRBV13 - TGTGCCAGCGAACTACTAGCCCACAATGAGCAGTTCTTC CASELLAHNEQFF
few TRBJ1-4 TRBV11-2 TRBD1 TGTGCCAGCAGCTTAGATGATGTGGACAGGTCAGATGAAAAACTGTTTTTT CASSLDDVDRSDEKLFF
- TRBJ2-7 TRBV30 - TGTGCCTGGAATCAGGGTACGTACGAGCAGTACTTC CAWNQGTYEQYF
- TRBJ2-7 TRBV2 - TGTGCCAGCTTGACTAATTCCTACGAGCAGTACTTC CASLTNSYEQYF
- TRBJ2-5 TRBV13 - TGTGCCAGCAGCCTAGGATGGGAGGTTGGGACCCAGTACTTC CASSLGWEVGTQYF
- TRBJ1-4 TRBV20-1 - TGCAGTGCTCCCTACACGGGAAAACTGTTTTTT CSAPYTGKLFF
- TRBJ2-2 TRBV4-1 - TGCGCCAGCAGCCAGCACCGGGCCGGGGAGCTGTTTTTT CASSQHRAGELFF
- TRBJ2-7 TRBV29-1 TRBD2 TGCAGCGCCGCCGCGGGGGGGGAGCAGTACTTC CSAAAGGEQYF
- TRBJ2-5 TRBV19 TRBD1 TGTGCCAGTAGTGTAGGGGGCAAGGGAGAGACCCAGTACTTC CASSVGGKGETQYF
- TRBJ1-3 TRBV11-3 - TGTGCCAGCAGCTTAGGAGGCTCCTCTGGAAACACCATATATTTT CASSLGGSSGNTIYF
few TRBJ1-5 TRBV6-4 - TGTGCCAGCAGTGACTACTTCAGGGATAGCAATCAGCCCCAGCATTTT CASSDYFRDSNQPQHF
few TRBJ1-2 TRBV18 TRBD1 TGTGCCAGCTCACTCGGACAGGGCTATGGCTACACCTTC CASSLGQGYGYTF